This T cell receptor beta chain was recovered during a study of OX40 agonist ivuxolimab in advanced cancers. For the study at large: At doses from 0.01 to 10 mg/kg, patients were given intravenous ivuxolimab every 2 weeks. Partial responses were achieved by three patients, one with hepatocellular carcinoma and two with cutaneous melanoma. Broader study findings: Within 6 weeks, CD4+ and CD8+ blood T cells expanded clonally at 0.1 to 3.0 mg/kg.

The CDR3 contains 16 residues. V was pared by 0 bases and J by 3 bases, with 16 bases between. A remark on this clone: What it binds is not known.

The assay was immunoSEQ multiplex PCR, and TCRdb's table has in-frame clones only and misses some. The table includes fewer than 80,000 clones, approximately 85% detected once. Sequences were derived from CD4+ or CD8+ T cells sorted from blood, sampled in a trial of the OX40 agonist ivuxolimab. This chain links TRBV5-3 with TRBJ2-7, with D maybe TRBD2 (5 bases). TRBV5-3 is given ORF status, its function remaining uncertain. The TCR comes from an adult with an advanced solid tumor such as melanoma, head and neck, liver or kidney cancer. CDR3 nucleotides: TGTGCCAGAAGCTTGGAAAACCCACGCAGCGGCTACGAGCAGTACTTC. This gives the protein CARSLENPRSGYEQYF.